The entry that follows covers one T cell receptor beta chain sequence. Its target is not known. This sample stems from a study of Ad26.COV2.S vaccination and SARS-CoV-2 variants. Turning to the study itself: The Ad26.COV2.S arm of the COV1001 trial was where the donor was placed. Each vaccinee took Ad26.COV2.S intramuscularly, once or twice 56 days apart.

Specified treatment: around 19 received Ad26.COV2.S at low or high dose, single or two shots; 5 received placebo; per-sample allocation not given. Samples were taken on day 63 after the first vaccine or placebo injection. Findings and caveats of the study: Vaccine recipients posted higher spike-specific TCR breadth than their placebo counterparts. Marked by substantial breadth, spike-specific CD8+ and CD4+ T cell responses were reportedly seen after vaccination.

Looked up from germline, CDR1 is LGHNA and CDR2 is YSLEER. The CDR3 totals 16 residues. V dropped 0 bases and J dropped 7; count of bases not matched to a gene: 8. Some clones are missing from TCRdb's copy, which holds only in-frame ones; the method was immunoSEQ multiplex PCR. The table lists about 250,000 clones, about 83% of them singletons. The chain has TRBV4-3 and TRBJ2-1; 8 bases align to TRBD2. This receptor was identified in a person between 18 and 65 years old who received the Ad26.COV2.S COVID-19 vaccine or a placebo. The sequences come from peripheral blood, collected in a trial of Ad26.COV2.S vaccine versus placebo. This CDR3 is CASSQDSRLAMNEQFF. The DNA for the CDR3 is TGCGCCAGCAGCCAAGATTCGCGACTAGCGATGAATGAGCAGTTCTTC.